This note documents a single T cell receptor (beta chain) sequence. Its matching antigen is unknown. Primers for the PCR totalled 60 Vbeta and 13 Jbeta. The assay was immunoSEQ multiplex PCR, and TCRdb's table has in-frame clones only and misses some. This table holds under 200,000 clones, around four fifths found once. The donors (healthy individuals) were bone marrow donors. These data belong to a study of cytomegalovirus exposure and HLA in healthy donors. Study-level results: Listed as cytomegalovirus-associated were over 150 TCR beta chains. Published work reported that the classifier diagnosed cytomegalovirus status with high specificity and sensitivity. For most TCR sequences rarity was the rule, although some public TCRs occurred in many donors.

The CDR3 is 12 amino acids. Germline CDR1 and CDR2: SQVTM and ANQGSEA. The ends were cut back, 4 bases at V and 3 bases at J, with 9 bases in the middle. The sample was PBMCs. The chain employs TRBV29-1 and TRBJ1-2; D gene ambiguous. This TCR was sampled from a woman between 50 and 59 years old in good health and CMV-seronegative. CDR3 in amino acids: CSVAEGHYGYTF. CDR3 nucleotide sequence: TGCAGCGTTGCGGAGGGCCACTATGGCTACACCTTC.